This T cell receptor (beta chain) derives from a study of blood T cell repertoires in COVID-19 (dated by TCRdb to 2018 to 2021). Background for the entire study: Samples covering the acute and convalescent phases of COVID-19 were provided by collaborators in the United States, Italy and Spain. A freely available public database, intended as a resource for researchers studying the immune response to SARS-CoV-2, is where the repertoires were released. The dataset comprised deeply sampled blood TCRbeta repertoires from subjects exposed to, actively infected with, or recovered from COVID-19. The material from the prospective study consisted of cDNA or gDNA derived from T cells, B-cell-depleted T cells, or PBMCs. HLA class I and class II types, where available, came from metadata supplied by the sample provider rather than from assay-based typing. Samples came from the ongoing ImmuneRACE study (first 160 participants) plus 1,254 subjects from 6 global collaborators. Nearly every sample came with metadata listing a de-identified subject ID, COVID-19 status, age in years and sex.

Here V drops 4 bases and J drops 7 bases, and the junction holds 15 bases not matched to any gene. In the germline V gene (reference sequence), CDR1 corresponds to SEHNR and CDR2 to FQNEAQ. The CDR3, cysteine through phenylalanine, is 17 amino acids long. The entry retains the CDR3 DNA only, 51 bases that are in frame from base 1. TCRbeta CDR3 regions were amplified from genomic DNA by means of the immunoSEQ Assay, a bias-controlled multiplex PCR. On the authors' methods: Within the assay, amplification of reference gene primers was used to estimate how many nucleated cells each sample contained. Sequence reads were collapsed and filtered to measure the absolute abundance of every unique TCRbeta CDR3 rearrangement. For each sample, productive Simpson clonality was calculated by taking the square root of Simpson's diversity index across productive rearrangements. TCRdb limited this immuneACCESS table to in-frame rearrangements with V and J called. A share of clones is missing; checked studies link under half to unresolved V genes, and the rest is unexplained. V, J and clone size were drawn from that table, and D and trimming were deduced from the DNA. This sample holds about 150,000 clones; 70% to 90% were observed only once. The ten largest clones represent around 7% of the sample.

The investigation overall reported the following: How much clinical and demographic metadata was included differed by source and by participant, and the metadata was provided uncurated.

Regarding this clone: No antigen is known for it. No clone much larger than this one lies a single base away; base qualities are absent.

In Seattle, one collaborating source enrolled patients while the infection was active and tracked those patients longitudinally over the course of disease. Collaborating institutions collected whole blood in K2EDTA tubes following their own protocols. For TCRbeta analysis, collaborators shipped samples in one of three forms: frozen whole blood, isolated PBMCs, or DNA extracted from either of those sample types. The source is a man aged 80 or over with COVID-19, enrolled during active disease. Sequencing used peripheral blood. The V and J segments used are TRBV7-9 and TRBJ2-2; 7 bases in the junction line up with TRBD1. The sequence in DNA is TGTGCCAGCAGCTCCAACAGGGGAGTTACTTGGATCGGGGAGCTGTTTTTT. This sequence encodes CASSSNRGVTWIGELFF.